This TCR beta chain was captured by sequencing in a study of patients and donors after allogeneic stem cell transplantation. TCRdb analysed the RT-PCR reads with MiXCR anew, one entry per CDR3 protein. The sample comprises roughly 200,000 distinct CDR3 sequences, 38% of which are singletons, and 11% rests with the top ten. Trimming pared 0 bases from V and 6 bases from J, leaving 7 bases between. The CDR3 totals 13 residues. Germline CDR1 is SGHRS and CDR2 is YFSETQ. The chain couples TRBV5-1 to TRBJ2-4; a weak D match, TRBD1 (6 bases). The source is a human donor who was either an allogeneic HSCT recipient or a stem cell or donor lymphocyte infusion donor (not recorded which). It is not recorded whose cells these are; they may come from a transplant donor. Source material: blood, either unsorted or a sorted T cell fraction (not recorded which). The CDR3 sequence: CASSLDRANIQYF. CDR3 in DNA: TGCGCCAGCAGCTTGGACAGGGCAAACATTCAGTACTTC. The complete variable domain, with remaining parts taken from reference TRBV5-1 and TRBJ2-4, reads KAGVTQTPRYLIKTRGQQVTLSCSPISGHRSVSWYQQTPGQGLQFLFEYFSETQRNKGNFPGRFSGRQFSNSRSEMNVSTLELGDSALYLCASSLDRANIQYFGAGTRLSVL.